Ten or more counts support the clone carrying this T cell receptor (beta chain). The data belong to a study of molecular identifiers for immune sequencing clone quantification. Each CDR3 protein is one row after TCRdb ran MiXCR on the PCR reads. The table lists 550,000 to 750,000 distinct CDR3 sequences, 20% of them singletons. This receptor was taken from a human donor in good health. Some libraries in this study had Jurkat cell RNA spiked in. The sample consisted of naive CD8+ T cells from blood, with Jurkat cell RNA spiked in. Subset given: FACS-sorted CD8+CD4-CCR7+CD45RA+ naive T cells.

CDR3 nucleotides: TGTGCCAGCAGTTTAGGGGCAGGGGGTGGTCAGCCCCAGCATTTT. Translation: CASSLGAGGGQPQHF. The V gene is TRBV12-3 or TRBV12-4, the J gene TRBJ1-5; 7 bases are shared with TRBD1. This CDR3 region has 15 residues. V shed 1 base and J 6 bases; nucleotides not matched to a gene: 6.